This T cell receptor (beta chain) emerged from a study of T-cell memory formation after mild COVID-19. Study-wide findings and caveats: A balance of CD4 and CD8 characterized clones contracting day 15 to 85, whereas later expanders leaned CD4+.

Germline V gene data show CDR1 as SGDLS and CDR2 as YYNGEE. V shed 4 bases and J shed 15 bases, with 8 bases lying between them. The length of the CDR3 is 9 residues. Concerning this clonotype: Its antigen is undetermined.

A single record per CDR3 protein comes from TCRdb applying MiXCR to the 5' RACE reads. The table records 360,000 or so distinct CDR3 sequences, around 30% of them present only once. The clonotype originates from an adult woman who had mild COVID-19 (a few samples of this study predate the infection). Cell type and time point are not known. The sample taken for sequencing was PBMCs or a T cell subset sorted from them (not recorded which). The V call is TRBV9, the J call TRBJ2-4; D is unclear. CDR3 region: CASSTPPYF. In nucleotides, the CDR3 is TGTGCCAGCAGCACCCCCCCGTACTTC.